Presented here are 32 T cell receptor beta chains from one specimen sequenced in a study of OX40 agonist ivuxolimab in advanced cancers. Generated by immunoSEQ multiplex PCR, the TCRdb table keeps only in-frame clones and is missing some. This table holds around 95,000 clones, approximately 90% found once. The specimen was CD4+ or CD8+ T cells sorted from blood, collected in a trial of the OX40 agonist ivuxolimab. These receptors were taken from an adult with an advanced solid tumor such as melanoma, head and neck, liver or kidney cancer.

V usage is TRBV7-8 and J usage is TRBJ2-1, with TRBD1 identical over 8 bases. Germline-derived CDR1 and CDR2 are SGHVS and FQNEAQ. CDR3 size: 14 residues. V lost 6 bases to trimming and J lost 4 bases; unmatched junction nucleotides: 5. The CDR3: CASRYGQGYNEQFF. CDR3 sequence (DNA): TGTGCCAGCAGGTACGGACAGGGATACAATGAGCAGTTCTTC.

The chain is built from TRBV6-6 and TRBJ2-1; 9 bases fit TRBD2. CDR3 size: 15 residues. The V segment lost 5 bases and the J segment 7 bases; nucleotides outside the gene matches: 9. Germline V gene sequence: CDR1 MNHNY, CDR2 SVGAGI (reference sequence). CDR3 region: CASSHIAGVRNEQFF. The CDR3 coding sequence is TGTGCCAGCAGTCATATAGCGGGAGTAAGGAATGAGCAGTTCTTC.

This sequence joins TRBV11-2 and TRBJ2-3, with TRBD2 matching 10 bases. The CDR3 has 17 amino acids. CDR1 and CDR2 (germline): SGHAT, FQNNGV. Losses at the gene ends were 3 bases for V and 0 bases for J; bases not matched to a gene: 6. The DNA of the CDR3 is TGTGCCAGCAGCTTTAACGGACTAGCGGCTAGCACAGATACGCAGTATTTT. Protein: CASSFNGLAASTDTQYF.

DNA of the CDR3: TGCAGCGTTCAGAGGGGCAATGAGCAGTTCTTC. This encodes CSVQRGNEQFF. The chain employs TRBV29-1 and TRBJ2-1, with D tentatively TRBD1 or TRBD2 (5 bases each). Per the germline V gene, CDR1 is SQVTM and CDR2 is ANQGSEA. CDR3 size: 11 residues. The V and J ends lost 5 bases and 6 bases respectively, with 8 bases between them.

The CDR3 sequence: CASSPKPGTQETQYF. The DNA for the CDR3 is TGTGCCAGCAGCCCGAAGCCCGGGACCCAAGAGACCCAGTACTTC. The rearrangement links TRBV5-4 to TRBJ2-5; possibly TRBD1 or TRBD2 for D (5 bases each). Germline-derived CDR1 and CDR2 are SGHNT and YYREEE (reference sequence). This CDR3 has 15 residues. V gave up 4 bases and J gave up 1 base, with 14 bases separating them.

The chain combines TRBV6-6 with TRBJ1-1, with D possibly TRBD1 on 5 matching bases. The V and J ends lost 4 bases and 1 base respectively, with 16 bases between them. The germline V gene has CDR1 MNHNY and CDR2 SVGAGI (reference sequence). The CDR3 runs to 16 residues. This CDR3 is CASSSITSGGNTEAFF. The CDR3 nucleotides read TGTGCCAGCAGTTCCATCACATCCGGGGGGAACACTGAAGCTTTCTTT.

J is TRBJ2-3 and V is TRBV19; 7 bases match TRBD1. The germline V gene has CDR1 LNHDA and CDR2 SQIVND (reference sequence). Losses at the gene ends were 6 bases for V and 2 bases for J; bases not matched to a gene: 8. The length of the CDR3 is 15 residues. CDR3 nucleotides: TGTGCCAGTAGGCGCACAGGGGAATCCACAGATACGCAGTATTTT. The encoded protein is CASRRTGESTDTQYF.

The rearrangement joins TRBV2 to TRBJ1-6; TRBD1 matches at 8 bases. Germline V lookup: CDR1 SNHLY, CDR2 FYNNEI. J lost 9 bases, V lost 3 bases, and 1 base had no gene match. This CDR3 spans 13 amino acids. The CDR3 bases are TGTGCCAGCAGTGACAGGGGGCTTTCACCCCTCCACTTT. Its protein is CASSDRGLSPLHF.

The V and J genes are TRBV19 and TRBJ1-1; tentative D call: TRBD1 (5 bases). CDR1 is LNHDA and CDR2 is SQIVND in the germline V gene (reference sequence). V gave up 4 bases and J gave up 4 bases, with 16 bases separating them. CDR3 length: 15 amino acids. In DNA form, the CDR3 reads TGTGCCAGTAGTACCACGGGGGTGGGAGGCACTGAAGCTTTCTTT. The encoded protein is CASSTTGVGGTEAFF.

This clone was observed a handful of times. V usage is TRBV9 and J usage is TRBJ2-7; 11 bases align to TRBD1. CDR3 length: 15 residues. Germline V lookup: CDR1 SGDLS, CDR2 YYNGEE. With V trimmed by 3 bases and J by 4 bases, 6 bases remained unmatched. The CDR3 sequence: CASSASGQGVYEQYF. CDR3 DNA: TGTGCCAGCAGCGCTTCGGGACAGGGGGTGTACGAGCAGTACTTC.

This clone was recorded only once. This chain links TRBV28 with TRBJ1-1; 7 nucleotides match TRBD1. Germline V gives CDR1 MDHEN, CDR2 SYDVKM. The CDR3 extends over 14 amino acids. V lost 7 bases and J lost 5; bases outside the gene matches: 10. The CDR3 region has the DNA TGTGCCAGCACCCTTGACAGGGTAAGGACTGAAGCTTTCTTT. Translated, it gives CASTLDRVRTEAFF.

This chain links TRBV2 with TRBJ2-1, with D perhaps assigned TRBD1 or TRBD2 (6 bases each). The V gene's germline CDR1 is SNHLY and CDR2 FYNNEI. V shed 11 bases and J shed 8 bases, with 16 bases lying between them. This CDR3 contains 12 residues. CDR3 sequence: CAGRRGRDEQFF. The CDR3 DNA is TGTGCCGGCCGTCGGGGGCGCGATGAGCAGTTCTTC. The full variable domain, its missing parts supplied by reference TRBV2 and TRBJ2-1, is EPEVTQTPSHQVTQMGQEVILRCVPISNHLYFYWYRQILGQKVEFLVSFYNNEISEKSEIFDDQFSVERPDGSNFTLKIRSTKLEDSAMYFCAGRRGRDEQFFGPGTRLTVL.

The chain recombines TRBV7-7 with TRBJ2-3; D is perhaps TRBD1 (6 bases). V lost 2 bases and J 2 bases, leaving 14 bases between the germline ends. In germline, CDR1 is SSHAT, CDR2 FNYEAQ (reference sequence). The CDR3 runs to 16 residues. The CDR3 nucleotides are TGTGCCAGCAGCTTATCCCCAGGGGCAGACACAGATACGCAGTATTTT. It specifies CASSLSPGADTDTQYF. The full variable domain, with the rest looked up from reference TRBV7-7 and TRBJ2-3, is GAGVSQSPRYKVTKRGQDVTLRCDPISSHATLYWYQQALGQGPEFLTYFNYEAQPDKSGLPSDRFSAERPEGSISTLTIQRTEQRDSAMYRCASSLSPGADTDTQYFGPGTRLTVL.

CDR3 sequence (DNA): TGCGCCAGCAGCTTGGGTCAGGGCATGAGCTCCTATAATTCACCCCTCCACTTT. Its protein product is CASSLGQGMSSYNSPLHF. The V gene is TRBV5-1, the J gene TRBJ1-6, with D perhaps matching TRBD1 (5 bases). The V end lost 0 bases, the J end lost 0 bases, and 13 bases lay between the germline ends. The CDR3 runs 18 residues. Germline-derived CDR1 and CDR2 are SGHRS and YFSETQ.

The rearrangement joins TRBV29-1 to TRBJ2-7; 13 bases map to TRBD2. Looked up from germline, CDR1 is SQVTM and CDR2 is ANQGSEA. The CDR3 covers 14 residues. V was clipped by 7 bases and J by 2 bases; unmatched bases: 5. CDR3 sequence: CSALGLAGAYEQYF. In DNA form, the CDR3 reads TGCAGCGCCCTCGGACTAGCGGGGGCCTACGAGCAGTACTTC.

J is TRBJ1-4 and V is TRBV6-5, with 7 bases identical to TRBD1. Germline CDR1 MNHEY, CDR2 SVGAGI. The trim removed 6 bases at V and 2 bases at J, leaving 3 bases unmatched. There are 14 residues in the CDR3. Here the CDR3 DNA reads TGTGCCAGCAGAACAGGGGTGACTAATGAAAAACTGTTTTTT. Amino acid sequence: CASRTGVTNEKLFF.

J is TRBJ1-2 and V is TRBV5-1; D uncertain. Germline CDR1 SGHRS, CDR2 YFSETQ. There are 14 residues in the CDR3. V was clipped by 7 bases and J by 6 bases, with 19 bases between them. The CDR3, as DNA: TGCGCCAGCGCTCTCCGCCCTCCTGGGGATGGCTACACCTTC. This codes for CASALRPPGDGYTF.

The CDR3 sequence: CATSRDRDRGFNNEQFF. As DNA, the CDR3 is TGTGCCACCAGCAGAGATCGGGACAGGGGGTTTAACAATGAGCAGTTCTTC. The V gene is TRBV15, the J gene TRBJ2-1, with 11 bases fitting TRBD1. Per germline, CDR1 LNHNV and CDR2 YYDKDF (reference sequence). The CDR3 is 17 residues long. Germline trimming cut 0 bases from V and 5 bases from J; bases unmatched to any gene: 6.

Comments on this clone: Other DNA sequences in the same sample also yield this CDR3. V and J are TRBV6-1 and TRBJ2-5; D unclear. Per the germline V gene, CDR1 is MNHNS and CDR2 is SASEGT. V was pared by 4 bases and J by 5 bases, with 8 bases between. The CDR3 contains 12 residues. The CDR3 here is CASSGLRETQYF. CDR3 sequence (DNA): TGTGCCAGCAGTGGGCTTAGGGAGACCCAGTACTTC.

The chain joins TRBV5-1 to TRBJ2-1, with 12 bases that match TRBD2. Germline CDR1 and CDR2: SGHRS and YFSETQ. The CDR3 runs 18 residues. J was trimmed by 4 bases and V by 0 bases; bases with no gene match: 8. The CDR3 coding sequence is TGCGCCAGCAGCTTGGCCTCTATAGGACTAGCGGGGTACAATGAGCAGTTCTTC. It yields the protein CASSLASIGLAGYNEQFF.

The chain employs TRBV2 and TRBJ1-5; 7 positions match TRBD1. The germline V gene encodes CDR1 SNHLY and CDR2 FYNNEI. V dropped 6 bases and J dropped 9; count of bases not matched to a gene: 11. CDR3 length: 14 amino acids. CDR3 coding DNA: TGTGCCAGCAGACGGGACAGCGGTACGAGGCCCCAGCATTTT. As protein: CASRRDSGTRPQHF. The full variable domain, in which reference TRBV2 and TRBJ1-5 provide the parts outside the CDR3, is EPEVTQTPSHQVTQMGQEVILRCVPISNHLYFYWYRQILGQKVEFLVSFYNNEISEKSEIFDDQFSVERPDGSNFTLKIRSTKLEDSAMYFCASRRDSGTRPQHFGDGTRLSIL.

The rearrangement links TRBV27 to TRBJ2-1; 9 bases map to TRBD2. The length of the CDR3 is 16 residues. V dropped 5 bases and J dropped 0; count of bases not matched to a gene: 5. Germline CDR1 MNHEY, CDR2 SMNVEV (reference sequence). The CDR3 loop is CASSAPSGTSYNEQFF. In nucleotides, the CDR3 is TGTGCCAGCAGTGCCCCTAGCGGGACCTCCTACAATGAGCAGTTCTTC.

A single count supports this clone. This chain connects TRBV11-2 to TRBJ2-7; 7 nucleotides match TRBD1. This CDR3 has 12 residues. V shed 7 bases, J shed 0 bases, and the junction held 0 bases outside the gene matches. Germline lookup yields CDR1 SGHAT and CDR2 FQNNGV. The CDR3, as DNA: TGTGCCAGCAAGGGGGCCTCCTACGAGCAGTACTTC. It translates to CASKGASYEQYF.

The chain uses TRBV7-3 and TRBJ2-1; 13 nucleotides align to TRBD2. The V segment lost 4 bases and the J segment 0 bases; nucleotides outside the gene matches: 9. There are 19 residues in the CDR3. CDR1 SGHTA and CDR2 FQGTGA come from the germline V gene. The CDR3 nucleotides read TGTGCCAGCAGCTCTACCGGACTAGCGGGAGTCCTCTCCTACAATGAGCAGTTCTTC. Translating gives CASSSTGLAGVLSYNEQFF.

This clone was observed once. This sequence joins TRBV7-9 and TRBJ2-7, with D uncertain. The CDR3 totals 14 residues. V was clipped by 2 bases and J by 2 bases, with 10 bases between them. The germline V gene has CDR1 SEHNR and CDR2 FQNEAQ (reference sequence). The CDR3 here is CASSLTYPAYEQYF. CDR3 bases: TGTGCCAGCAGCTTAACATATCCGGCCTACGAGCAGTACTTC.

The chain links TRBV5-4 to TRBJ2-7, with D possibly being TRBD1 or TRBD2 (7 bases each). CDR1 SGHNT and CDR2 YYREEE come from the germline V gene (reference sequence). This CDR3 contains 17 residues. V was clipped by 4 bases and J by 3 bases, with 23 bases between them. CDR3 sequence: CASSPGGGQVLFYEQYF. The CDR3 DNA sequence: TGTGCCAGCAGCCCGGGGGGAGGACAGGTCCTTTTCTACGAGCAGTACTTC.

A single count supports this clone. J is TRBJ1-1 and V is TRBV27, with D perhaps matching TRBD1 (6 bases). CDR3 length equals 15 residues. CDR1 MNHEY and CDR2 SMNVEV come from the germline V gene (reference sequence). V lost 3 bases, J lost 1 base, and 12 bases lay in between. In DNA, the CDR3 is TGTGCCAGCAGTTTTAACGGGGGCGGGAACACTGAAGCTTTCTTT. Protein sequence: CASSFNGGGNTEAFF.

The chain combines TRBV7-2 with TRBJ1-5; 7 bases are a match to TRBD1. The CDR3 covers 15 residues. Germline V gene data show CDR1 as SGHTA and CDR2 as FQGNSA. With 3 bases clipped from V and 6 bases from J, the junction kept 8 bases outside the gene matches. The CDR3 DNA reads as TGTGCCAGCAGCTTCAGTACAGGGGTTCCTCAGCCCCAGCATTTT. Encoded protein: CASSFSTGVPQPQHF.

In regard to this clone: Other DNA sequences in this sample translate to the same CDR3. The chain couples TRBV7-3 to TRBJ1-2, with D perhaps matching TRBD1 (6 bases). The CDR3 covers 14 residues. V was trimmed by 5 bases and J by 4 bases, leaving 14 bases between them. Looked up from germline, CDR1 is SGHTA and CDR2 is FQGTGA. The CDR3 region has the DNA TGTGCCAGCAGCCCCAGTACAGGGAGCTATGGCTACACCTTC. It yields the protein CASSPSTGSYGYTF.

This CDR3 is CASSPRQLVYGYTF. CDR3 in DNA: TGTGCCAGCAGCCCCCGACAACTTGTGTATGGCTACACCTTC. The chain couples TRBV16 to TRBJ1-2, with unresolved D. Trimming took off 4 bases at V and 5 bases at J, with 14 bases between the two ends. The germline V gene encodes CDR1 KGHSY and CDR2 FQNENV. The CDR3 is 14 residues long.

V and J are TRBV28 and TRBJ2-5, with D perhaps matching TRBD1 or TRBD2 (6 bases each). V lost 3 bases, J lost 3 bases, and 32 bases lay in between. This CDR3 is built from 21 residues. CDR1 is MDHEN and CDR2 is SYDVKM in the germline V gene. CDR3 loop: CASSFFIFSGAQSGRKETQYF. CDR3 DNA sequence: TGTGCCAGCAGTTTTTTTATTTTCTCGGGGGCGCAGTCCGGGAGAAAAGAGACCCAGTACTTC.

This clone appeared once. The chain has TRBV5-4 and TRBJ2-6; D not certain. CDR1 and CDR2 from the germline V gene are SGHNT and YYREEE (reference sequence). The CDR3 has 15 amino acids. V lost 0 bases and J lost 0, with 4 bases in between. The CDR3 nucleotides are TGTGCCAGCAGCTTGGTGGGCTCTGGGGCCAACGTCCTGACTTTC. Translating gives CASSLVGSGANVLTF.